These T cell receptor beta chains were read from a single sample in a study of regulatory T cells in long-lasting Graves disease. Each CDR3 protein is one row after TCRdb ran MiXCR on the multiplex PCR reads. The table shows around 400,000 distinct CDR3 sequences, with around 16% occurring only once. This same sample was also taken into another study, of T cells in Graves' hyperthyroidism and ophthalmopathy.

The sample consisted of peripheral blood mononuclear cells (PBMCs), taken at new diagnosis, from a patient treated with antithyroid drugs. These receptors came from a woman in her 40s with Graves disease. Both conserved end residues are part of each CDR3. D genes are given only for firm matches. Clone size is stated in some rows and not others, as once, few, many or a class when expanded.

>17|TRBJ2-2|TRBV6-2/TRBV6-3|NA|NA
TGTGCCAGCAGGGCCCGGGGTAGCGCTACGAACACCGGGGAGCTGTTTTTT
CASRARGSATNTGELFF
>15|TRBJ2-7|TRBV29-1|many|TRBD1
TGCAGCGTTTCCGGGGACAGAGGGGCACTCTACGAGCAGTACTTC
CSVSGDRGALYEQYF
>14|TRBJ2-2|TRBV5-5|many|TRBD2
TGTGCCAGCAGCTCTAGCGGGACTAACGGGGAGCTGTTTTTT
CASSSSGTNGELFF
>12|TRBJ2-1|TRBV7-9|NA|TRBD1
TGTGCCAGCAGCCATTACAGGGGACCTCAGTTCTTC
CASSHYRGPQFF
>12|TRBJ2-1|TRBV3-1|NA|NA
TGTGCCAGCAGCCAAGAAAGCAATGAGCAGTTCTTC
CASSQESNEQFF
>14|TRBJ1-5|TRBV27|NA|NA
TGTGCCAGCAGTGTCAGGGTCAGCAATCAGCCCCAGCATTTT
CASSVRVSNQPQHF
>14|TRBJ1-3|TRBV6-1|few|NA
TGTGCCAGCAGTGTAGACAGGACAAAGAGCACCATATATTTT
CASSVDRTKSTIYF
>15|TRBJ2-3|TRBV6-4|few|NA
TGTGCCAGCACTAAACGGGGGAGTGGCACAGATACGCAGTATTTT
CASTKRGSGTDTQYF
>11|TRBJ2-1|TRBV11-3|many|NA
TGTGCCAGCACCGGATACAATGAGCAGTTCTTC
CASTGYNEQFF
>13|TRBJ2-2|TRBV7-8|many|NA
TGTGCCAGCAGCTCCCAAGGGGCCGGGGAGCTGTTTTTT
CASSSQGAGELFF
>17|TRBJ2-1|TRBV10-1|NA|NA
TGCGCCAGCAATCCACCCTCCTACAGGCAAATCTACAATGAGCAGTTCTTC
CASNPPSYRQIYNEQFF
>16|TRBJ2-5|TRBV5-1|NA|TRBD2
TGCGCCAGCAGCTTGGGGTCGAGCGGGATACAAGAGACCCAGTACTTC
CASSLGSSGIQETQYF
>15|TRBJ2-2|TRBV20-1|many|TRBD2
TGCAGTGCTAGAGATCGGGGGACTAGCGCCGGGGAGCTGTTTTTT
CSARDRGTSAGELFF